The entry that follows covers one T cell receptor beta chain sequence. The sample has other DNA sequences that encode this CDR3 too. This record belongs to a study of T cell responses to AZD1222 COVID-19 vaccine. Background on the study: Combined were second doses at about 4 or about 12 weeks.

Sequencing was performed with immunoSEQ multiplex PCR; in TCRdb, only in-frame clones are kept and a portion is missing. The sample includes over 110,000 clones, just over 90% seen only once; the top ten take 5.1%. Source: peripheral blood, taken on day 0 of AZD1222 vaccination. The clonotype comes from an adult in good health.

Here the CDR3 reads CASSPGVYGYTF. The CDR3 DNA reads as TGTGCCAGCAGCCCAGGGGTTTATGGCTACACCTTC. This rearrangement joins TRBV6-2 or TRBV6-3 to TRBJ1-2; perhaps TRBD1 as D (6 bases). Trimming removed 6 bases from V and 5 bases from J, with 10 bases in between. This CDR3 region has 12 residues. Germline values: CDR1 MNHEY, CDR2 SVGEGT.